The 6 T cell receptor beta chains in this list originate from one sample, sequenced in a study of T cells in localized non-small cell lung cancer. The data were produced by immunoSEQ multiplex PCR, yet TCRdb's version contains in-frame clones alone and is incomplete. The sample holds 15,000 to 20,000 clones, roughly 82% seen once. The sample here was peripheral blood, taken before any cancer treatment. The receptor set was obtained from a male donor aged 60 or over with stage I lung adenocarcinoma.

The V gene is TRBV7-2, the J gene TRBJ2-7, with D unclear. The CDR3 loop spans 12 amino acids. The V end was cut by 1 base, the J end by 4 bases, with 5 bases between. Germline CDR1 reads SGHTA; CDR2 reads FQGNSA. The CDR3 region has the DNA TGTGCCAGCAGCTTAGTCCAGTACGAGCAGTACTTC. This sequence encodes CASSLVQYEQYF.

The rearrangement links TRBV4-3 to TRBJ2-5; D might be TRBD2 (6 bases). Looked up from germline, CDR1 is LGHNA and CDR2 is YSLEER. The CDR3 covers 13 residues. Deletions cut 4 bases from V and 9 bases from J, with 15 bases between. CDR3 region: CASSRGIQQAQYF. CDR3 coding DNA: TGCGCCAGCAGCCGCGGGATCCAGCAGGCCCAGTACTTC.

This clone appeared a single time. The chain recombines TRBV11-1 with TRBJ2-3; 8 bases line up with TRBD1. J lost 4 bases, V lost 2 bases, and 8 bases had no gene match. The CDR3 runs to 16 residues. CDR1 and CDR2 from the germline V gene are SGHAT and FQDESV (reference sequence). This CDR3 reads CASSLRAGGTSDTQYF. DNA of the CDR3: TGTGCCAGCAGCTTAAGGGCAGGGGGCACCTCAGATACGCAGTATTTT.

The V and J genes are TRBV19 and TRBJ1-1; no definite D call. Germline V gene data show CDR1 as LNHDA and CDR2 as SQIVND (reference sequence). The CDR3 runs 13 residues. V was pared by 3 bases and J by 5 bases, with 10 bases between. The CDR3 DNA follows: TGTGCCAGTAGTATTAACCGGGCTACTGAAGCTTTCTTT. Its translation is CASSINRATEAFF.

This clone was observed a single time. V gene TRBV5-1 combines with J gene TRBJ2-3; D assignment may be TRBD1 or TRBD2 (6 bases each). CDR3 length equals 15 residues. Germline V gene sequence: CDR1 SGHRS, CDR2 YFSETQ. V was shortened by 4 bases and J by 2 bases, with 14 bases between the two germline ends. The CDR3: CASSLTGGPTDTQYF. DNA for the CDR3: TGCGCCAGCAGCCTGACTGGGGGGCCCACAGATACGCAGTATTTT.

This clone was observed a single time. The chain joins TRBV6-1 to TRBJ1-4, with a tentative D call TRBD1 (5 bases). V was shortened by 1 base and J by 5 bases, with 8 bases between the two germline ends. CDR1 and CDR2 (germline): MNHNS, SASEGT. CDR3 size: 14 residues. In nucleotides, the CDR3 is TGTGCCAGCAGTGAAGTTGAGGGGAATGAAAAACTGTTTTTT. It translates to CASSEVEGNEKLFF.